The 10 T cell receptor beta chains in this list originate from one sample, sequenced in a study of PD-1 blockade in classical Hodgkin lymphoma (dated by TCRdb to the early 2020s). This sample's time point label indicates: cycle 2 day 1 (C2D1) of nivolumab. Every trial patient had relapsed after autologous stem cell transplantation, and cohorts A, B and C differed in prior brentuximab vedotin exposure. Library preparation used the immunoSEQ multiplex PCR assay. Held by TCRdb, this immuneACCESS table contains in-frame sequences only and omits some clones. Under half of the omission traces to an unresolved V gene where checked; the cause of the rest is unknown. In all, the sample holds 25,000 to 35,000 clones, and approximately 70% of those were seen once. More than 25% of the sample is held by the ten biggest clonotypes. The material was peripheral blood mononuclear cells (PBMCs), obtained before the second cycle of nivolumab. The origin of the receptors is a human donor with classical Hodgkin lymphoma.

This chain joins TRBV18 and TRBJ2-5, with 7 positions matching TRBD2. Germline lookup yields CDR1 KGHSH and CDR2 LQKENI. J was trimmed by 1 base and V by 3 bases; bases with no gene match: 2. The CDR3 extends over 14 amino acids. DNA for the CDR3: TGTGCCAGCTCACCCGGGACTACCCAAGAGACCCAGTACTTC. Protein product: CASSPGTTQETQYF.

This clone was seen only a few times. The chain uses TRBV14 and TRBJ2-7; TRBD2 matches 12 bases. The CDR3 is made up of 15 amino acids. Trimming at V came to 4 bases and at J to 6 bases, leaving 7 bases not matched to a gene. Germline loops: CDR1 SGHDN, CDR2 FVKESK. The CDR3 spells CASSPVTSGRGEQYF. As DNA, the CDR3 is TGTGCCAGCAGCCCCGTGACTAGCGGGAGAGGCGAGCAGTACTTC.

The V gene is TRBV5-1, the J gene TRBJ2-6, with D possibly being TRBD2 (6 bases). In germline, CDR1 is SGHRS, CDR2 YFSETQ. This CDR3 has 17 amino acids. V lost 3 bases and J lost 0, with 13 bases in between. The CDR3 bases are TGCGCCAGCAGCTCCGGGACTCGCCTCTCTGGGGCCAACGTCCTGACTTTC. Encoded protein: CASSSGTRLSGANVLTF. The full variable domain, with the rest looked up from reference TRBV5-1 and TRBJ2-6, is KAGVTQTPRYLIKTRGQQVTLSCSPISGHRSVSWYQQTPGQGLQFLFEYFSETQRNKGNFPGRFSGRQFSNSRSEMNVSTLELGDSALYLCASSSGTRLSGANVLTFGAGSRLTVL.

This clone has only a few counts. The chain carries TRBV2 and TRBJ2-1; the D gene is possibly TRBD2 (5 bases). The CDR3 runs to 14 residues. Germline-derived CDR1 and CDR2 are SNHLY and FYNNEI. The V end was cut by 7 bases, the J end by 2 bases, with 12 bases between. CDR3 sequence (DNA): TGTGCCAGCATCCCCCGGGGAACCTACAATGAGCAGTTCTTC. Translating it yields CASIPRGTYNEQFF. Full variable domain (outside the CDR3, taken from reference TRBV2 and TRBJ2-1): EPEVTQTPSHQVTQMGQEVILRCVPISNHLYFYWYRQILGQKVEFLVSFYNNEISEKSEIFDDQFSVERPDGSNFTLKIRSTKLEDSAMYFCASIPRGTYNEQFFGPGTRLTVL.

The chain couples TRBV10-3 to TRBJ2-7; 8 nucleotides agree with TRBD2. With 10 bases clipped from V and 2 bases from J, the junction kept 4 bases outside the gene matches. Germline CDR1 is ENHRY and CDR2 is SYGVKD. CDR3 length: 12 amino acids. The CDR3 sequence: CATMTSAYEQYF. CDR3 DNA sequence: TGTGCCACCATGACTAGCGCCTACGAGCAGTACTTC.

The J gene is TRBJ1-5, the V gene TRBV15; 10 bases match TRBD1. The CDR3 is made up of 15 amino acids. V lost 3 bases to trimming and J lost 1 base; unmatched junction nucleotides: 0. The germline V gene encodes CDR1 LNHNV and CDR2 YYDKDF (reference sequence). The CDR3 nucleotides are TGTGCCACCAGCAGGGGACAGGGGAGCAATCAGCCCCAGCATTTT. It encodes CATSRGQGSNQPQHF.

CDR3 loop: CASSQDHRNFNEKLFF. The CDR3 DNA sequence: TGCGCCAGCAGCCAAGATCACAGGAACTTTAATGAAAAACTGTTTTTT. The genes are TRBV4-3 and TRBJ1-4; TRBD1 is a possible D gene (5 bases). From germline, CDR1 is LGHNA and CDR2 YSLEER. This CDR3 has 16 amino acids. V was cut by 0 bases and J by 4 bases, with 12 bases left in between.

The CDR3 reads CATSGGLGQGSQPQHF. The CDR3 DNA reads as TGTGCCACCAGCGGCGGACTGGGACAGGGTTCTCAGCCCCAGCATTTT. This chain uses TRBV15 with TRBJ1-5; 9 bases agree with TRBD1. After removal of 5 bases from V and 6 bases from J, the junction contained 11 bases not matched to a gene. The CDR3 length is 16 residues. CDR1 LNHNV and CDR2 YYDKDF come from the germline V gene (reference sequence).

The sample holds a few counts of this clone. The rearrangement uses TRBV4-3 and TRBJ2-3; 7 bases line up with TRBD2. CDR3 length equals 14 residues. With V trimmed by 4 bases and J by 2 bases, 3 bases remained unmatched. CDR1 is LGHNA and CDR2 is YSLEER in the germline V gene. The CDR3: CASSPGTTTDTQYF. CDR3 nucleotides: TGCGCCAGCAGCCCCGGGACTACCACAGATACGCAGTATTTT.

The genes are TRBV6-6 and TRBJ1-4; D is undetermined. The CDR3 contains 14 residues. Trimming took off 5 bases at V and 7 bases at J, with 14 bases between the two ends. Germline V gives CDR1 MNHNY, CDR2 SVGAGI (reference sequence). The CDR3 DNA reads TGTGCCAGCAGTAGCGGGAGCAACGGTGAAAAACTGTTTTTT. It codes for CASSSGSNGEKLFF.